A single T cell receptor beta chain is shown here with its context. Its antigen is still unknown. By 5'RACE template switching, TCR cDNA was produced, with a universal primer site and UMIs added in the process. TCRdb processed the 5' RACE reads anew with MiXCR; each CDR3 protein has one entry. The sample consists of about 340,000 distinct CDR3 sequences, 3% to 4.5% of them appearing once. The CDR3 has 14 residues. The data belong to a study of T cells after yellow fever vaccination. Study observations and caveats: Repertoires obtained by FACS sorting could include abundant clonotypes that entered as contaminants from the bulk population.

Material: PBMCs, obtained 5 days after the yellow fever booster vaccination. The source of this sequence is a man aged 18-30 years who received the YFV17D yellow fever vaccine. This chain connects TRBV21-1 to TRBJ2-2; the table gives TRBD1 as D, unverified against the DNA. TRBV21-1 is tagged as a pseudogene. DNA of the CDR3: TGTGCCGGGATGTCAGGGGTGGGAACCGGGGAGCTGTTTTTT. This translates into CAGMSGVGTGELFF.